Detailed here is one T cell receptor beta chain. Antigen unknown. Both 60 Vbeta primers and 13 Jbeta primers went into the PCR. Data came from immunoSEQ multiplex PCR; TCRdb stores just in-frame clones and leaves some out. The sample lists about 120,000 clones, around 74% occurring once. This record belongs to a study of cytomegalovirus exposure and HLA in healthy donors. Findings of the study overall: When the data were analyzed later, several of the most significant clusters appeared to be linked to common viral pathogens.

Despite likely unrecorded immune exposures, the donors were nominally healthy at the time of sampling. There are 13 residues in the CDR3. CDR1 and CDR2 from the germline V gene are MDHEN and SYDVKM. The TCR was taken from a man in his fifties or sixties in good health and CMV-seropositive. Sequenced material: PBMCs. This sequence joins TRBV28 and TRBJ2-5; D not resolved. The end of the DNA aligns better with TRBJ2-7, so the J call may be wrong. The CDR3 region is CASSLVPSYEQYF. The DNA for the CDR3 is TGTGCCAGCAGTTTAGTACCCTCCTACGAGCAGTACTTC.